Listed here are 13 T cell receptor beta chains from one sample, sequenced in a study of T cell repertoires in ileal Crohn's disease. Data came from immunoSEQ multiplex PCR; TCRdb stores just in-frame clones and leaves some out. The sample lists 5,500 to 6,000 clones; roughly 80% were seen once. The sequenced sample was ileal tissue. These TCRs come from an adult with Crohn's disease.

CDR3 DNA sequence: TGTGCCAGCAGTTTAAAACAGAGGACCCAGTACTTC. Its translation is CASSLKQRTQYF. The gene calls are TRBV28 and TRBJ2-5; no clear D. Trimming removed 2 bases at V and 7 bases at J, with 8 bases between. Germline CDR1 MDHEN, CDR2 SYDVKM. CDR3 length equals 12 residues.

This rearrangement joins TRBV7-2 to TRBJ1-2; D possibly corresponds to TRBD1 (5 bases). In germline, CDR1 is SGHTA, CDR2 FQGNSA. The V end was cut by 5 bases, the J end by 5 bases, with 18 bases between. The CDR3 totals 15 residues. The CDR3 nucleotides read TGTGCCAGCAGCCCGAAAGGGCAGGGTATTTATGGCTACACCTTC. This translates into CASSPKGQGIYGYTF.

The CDR3 here is CASSLGTGLEAFF. CDR3 DNA: TGTGCCAGCAGCTTAGGGACAGGGCTTGAAGCTTTCTTT. The chain recombines TRBV7-9 with TRBJ1-1; 8 bases fit TRBD1. V shed 1 base and J 7 bases; nucleotides not matched to a gene: 2. The CDR3 spans 13 residues. Germline CDR1 and CDR2: SEHNR and FQNEAQ (reference sequence).

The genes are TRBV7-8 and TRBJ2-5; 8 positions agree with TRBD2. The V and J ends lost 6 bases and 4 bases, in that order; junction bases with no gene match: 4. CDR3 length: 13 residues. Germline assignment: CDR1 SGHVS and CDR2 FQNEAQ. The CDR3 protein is CASSLSGGETQYF. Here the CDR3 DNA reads TGTGCCAGCAGTTTAAGCGGGGGAGAGACCCAGTACTTC.

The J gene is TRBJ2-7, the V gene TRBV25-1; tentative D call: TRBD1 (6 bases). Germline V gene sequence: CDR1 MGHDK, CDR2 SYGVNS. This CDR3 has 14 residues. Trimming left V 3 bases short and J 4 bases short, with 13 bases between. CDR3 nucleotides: TGTGCCAGCAGTGAGCGGACAGTCCCTTACGAGCAGTACTTC. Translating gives CASSERTVPYEQYF.

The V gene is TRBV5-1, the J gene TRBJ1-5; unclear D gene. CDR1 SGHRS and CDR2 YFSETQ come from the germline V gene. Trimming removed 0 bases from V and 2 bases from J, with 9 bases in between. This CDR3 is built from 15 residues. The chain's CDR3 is CASSLDAIGNQPQHF. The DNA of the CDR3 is TGCGCCAGCAGCTTGGATGCCATTGGCAATCAGCCCCAGCATTTT.

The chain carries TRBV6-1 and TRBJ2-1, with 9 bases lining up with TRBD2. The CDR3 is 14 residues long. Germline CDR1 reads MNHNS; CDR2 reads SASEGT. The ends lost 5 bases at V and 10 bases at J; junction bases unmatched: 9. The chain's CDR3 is CASSSSGGPGEQFF. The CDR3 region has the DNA TGTGCCAGCAGTTCAAGCGGGGGGCCGGGAGAGCAGTTCTTC.

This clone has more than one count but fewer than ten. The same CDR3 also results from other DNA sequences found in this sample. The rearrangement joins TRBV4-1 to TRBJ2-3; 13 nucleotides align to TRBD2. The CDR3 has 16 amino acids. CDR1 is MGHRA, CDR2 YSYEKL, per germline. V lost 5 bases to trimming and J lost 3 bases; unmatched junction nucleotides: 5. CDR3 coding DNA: TGCGCCAGCAGCTTACGGACTAGCGGGGGAACAGATACGCAGTATTTT. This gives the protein CASSLRTSGGTDTQYF.

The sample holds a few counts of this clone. The CDR3 region is CASSFLDREGGYTF. CDR3 sequence (DNA): TGTGCCAGCAGTTTTTTGGACAGGGAGGGGGGCTACACCTTC. J is TRBJ1-2 and V is TRBV2, with 8 bases that match TRBD1. Germline V lookup: CDR1 SNHLY, CDR2 FYNNEI. J gave up 8 bases and V 5 bases, and 10 bases lay outside the gene matches. The CDR3 runs to 14 residues. Full variable domain (outside the CDR3, taken from reference TRBV2 and TRBJ1-2): EPEVTQTPSHQVTQMGQEVILRCVPISNHLYFYWYRQILGQKVEFLVSFYNNEISEKSEIFDDQFSVERPDGSNFTLKIRSTKLEDSAMYFCASSFLDREGGYTFGSGTRLTVV.

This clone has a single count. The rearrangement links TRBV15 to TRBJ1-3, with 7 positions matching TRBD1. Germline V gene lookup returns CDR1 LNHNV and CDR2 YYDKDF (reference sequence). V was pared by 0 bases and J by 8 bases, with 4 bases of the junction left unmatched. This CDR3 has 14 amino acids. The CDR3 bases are TGTGCCACCAGCAGAGATGACAGGGTGGACACCATATATTTT. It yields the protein CATSRDDRVDTIYF.

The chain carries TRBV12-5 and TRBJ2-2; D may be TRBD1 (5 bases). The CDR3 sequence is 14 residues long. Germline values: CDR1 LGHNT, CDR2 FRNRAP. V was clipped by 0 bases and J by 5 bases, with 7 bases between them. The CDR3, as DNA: TGTGCTAGTGGTTTGGTATCAGGGACCGGGGAGCTGTTTTTT. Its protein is CASGLVSGTGELFF.

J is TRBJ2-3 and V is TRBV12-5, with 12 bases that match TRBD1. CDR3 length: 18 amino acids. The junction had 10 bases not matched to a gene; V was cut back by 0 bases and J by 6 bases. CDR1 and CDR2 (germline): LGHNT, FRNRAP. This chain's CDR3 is CASGLVHTGTGGPDTQYF. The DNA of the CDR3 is TGTGCTAGTGGTTTGGTTCATACCGGGACAGGGGGCCCCGATACGCAGTATTTT.

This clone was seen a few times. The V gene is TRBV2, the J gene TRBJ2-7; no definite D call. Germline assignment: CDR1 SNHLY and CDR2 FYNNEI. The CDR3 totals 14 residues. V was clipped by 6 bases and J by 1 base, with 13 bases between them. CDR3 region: CASSQTSNSYEQYF. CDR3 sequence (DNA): TGTGCCAGCAGCCAGACGTCCAATTCCTACGAGCAGTACTTC.